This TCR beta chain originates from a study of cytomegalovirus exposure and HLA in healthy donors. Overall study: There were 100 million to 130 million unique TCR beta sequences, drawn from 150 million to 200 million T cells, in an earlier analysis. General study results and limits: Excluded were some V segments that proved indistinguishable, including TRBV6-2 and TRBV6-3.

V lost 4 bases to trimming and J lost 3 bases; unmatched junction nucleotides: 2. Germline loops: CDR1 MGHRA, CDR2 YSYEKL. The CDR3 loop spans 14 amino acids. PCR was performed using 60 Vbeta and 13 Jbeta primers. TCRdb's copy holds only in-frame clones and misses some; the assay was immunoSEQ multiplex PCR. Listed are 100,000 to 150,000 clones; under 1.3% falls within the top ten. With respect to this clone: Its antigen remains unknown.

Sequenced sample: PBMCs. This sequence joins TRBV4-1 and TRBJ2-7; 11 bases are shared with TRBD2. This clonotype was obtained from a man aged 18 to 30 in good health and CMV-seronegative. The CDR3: CASSPGLAGYEQYF. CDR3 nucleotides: TGCGCCAGCAGCCCCGGACTAGCGGGCTACGAGCAGTACTTC.